The source of this T cell receptor (beta chain) is a study of a mutant IDH1 vaccine in newly diagnosed glioma. Time point denoted: week 35, safety follow-up. Vaccination comprised doses that each held 300 ug of mutant IDH1 20-mer peptide, plus topical imiquimod. The study enrolled donors with new WHO grade 3 or 4 IDH1-mutant, ATRX-lost astrocytomas. Germline assignment: CDR1 MNHEY and CDR2 SVGAGI. This CDR3 contains 15 residues. With 9 bases clipped from V and 0 bases from J, the junction kept 4 bases outside the gene matches. The data were produced by immunoSEQ multiplex PCR, yet TCRdb's version contains in-frame clones alone and is incomplete. The sample carries over 65,000 clones, 84% recorded once. Note on this clone: Antigen unknown.

The rearrangement links TRBV6-5 to TRBJ2-2; 10 nucleotides line up with TRBD1. The material sequenced was PBMCs, taken from a glioma patient whose treatment included an IDH1 peptide vaccine. This TCR was recovered from a man aged 18 to 29 with glioma. The DNA for the CDR3 is TGTGCCAGTACGACAGGGGGCGCGAACACCGGGGAGCTGTTTTTT. Its translation is CASTTGGANTGELFF.